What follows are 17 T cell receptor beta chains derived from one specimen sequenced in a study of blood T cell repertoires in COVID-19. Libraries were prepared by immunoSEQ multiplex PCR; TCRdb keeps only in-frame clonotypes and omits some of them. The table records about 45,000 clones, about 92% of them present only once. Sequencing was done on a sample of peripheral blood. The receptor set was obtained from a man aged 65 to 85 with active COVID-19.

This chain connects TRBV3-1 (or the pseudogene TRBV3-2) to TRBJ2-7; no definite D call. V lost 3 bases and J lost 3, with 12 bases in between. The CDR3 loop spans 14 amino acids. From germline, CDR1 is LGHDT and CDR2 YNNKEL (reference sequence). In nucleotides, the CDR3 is TGTGCCAGCAGCCACGGTCTAGGCGGCTACGAGCAGTACTTC. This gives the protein CASSHGLGGYEQYF.

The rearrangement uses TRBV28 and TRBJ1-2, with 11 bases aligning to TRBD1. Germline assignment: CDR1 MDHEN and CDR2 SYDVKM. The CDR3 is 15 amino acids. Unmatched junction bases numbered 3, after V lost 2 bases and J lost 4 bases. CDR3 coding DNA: TGTGCCAGCAGTTTAGGGACAGGGGGATTCTATGGCTACACCTTC. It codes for CASSLGTGGFYGYTF.

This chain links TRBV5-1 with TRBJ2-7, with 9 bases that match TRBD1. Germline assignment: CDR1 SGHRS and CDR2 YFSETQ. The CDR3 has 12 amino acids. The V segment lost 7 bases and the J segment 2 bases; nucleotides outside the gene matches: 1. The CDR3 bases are TGCGCCAGCCGGACAGGGGCCTACGAGCAGTACTTC. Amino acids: CASRTGAYEQYF.

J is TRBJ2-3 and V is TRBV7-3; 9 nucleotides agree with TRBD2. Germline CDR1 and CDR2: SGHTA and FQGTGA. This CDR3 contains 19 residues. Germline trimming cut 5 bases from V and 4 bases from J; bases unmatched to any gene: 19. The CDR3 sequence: CASSPLGGRAKGGADTQYF. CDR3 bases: TGTGCCAGCAGCCCTTTGGGCGGGAGGGCCAAAGGGGGCGCAGATACGCAGTATTTT.

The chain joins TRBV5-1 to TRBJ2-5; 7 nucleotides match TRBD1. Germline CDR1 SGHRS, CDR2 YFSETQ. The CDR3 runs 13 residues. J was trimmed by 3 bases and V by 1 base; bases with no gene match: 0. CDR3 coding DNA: TGCGCCAGCAGCTTGCAGGGGGAAGAGACCCAGTACTTC. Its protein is CASSLQGEETQYF.

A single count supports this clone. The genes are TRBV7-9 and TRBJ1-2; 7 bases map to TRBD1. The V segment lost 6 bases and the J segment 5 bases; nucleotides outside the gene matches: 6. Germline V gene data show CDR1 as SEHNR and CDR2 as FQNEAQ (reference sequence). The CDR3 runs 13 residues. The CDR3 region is CASSPDRVYGYTF. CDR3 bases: TGTGCCAGCAGTCCCGACAGGGTGTATGGCTACACCTTC.

The CDR3: CASSIFGQGNYEQYF. The CDR3 DNA sequence: TGTGCCAGTAGTATCTTCGGACAGGGGAACTACGAGCAGTACTTC. This chain uses TRBV19 with TRBJ2-7, with TRBD1 identical over 9 bases. V gave up 3 bases and J gave up 3 bases; unmatched junction bases: 6. Per the germline V gene, CDR1 is LNHDA and CDR2 is SQIVND (reference sequence). The CDR3 is 15 amino acids. Full variable domain (remainder filled in from reference TRBV19 and TRBJ2-7): DGGITQSPKYLFRKEGQNVTLSCEQNLNHDAMYWYRQDPGQGLRLIYYSQIVNDFQKGDIAEGYSVSREKKESFPLTVTSAQKNPTAFYLCASSIFGQGNYEQYFGPGTRLTVT.

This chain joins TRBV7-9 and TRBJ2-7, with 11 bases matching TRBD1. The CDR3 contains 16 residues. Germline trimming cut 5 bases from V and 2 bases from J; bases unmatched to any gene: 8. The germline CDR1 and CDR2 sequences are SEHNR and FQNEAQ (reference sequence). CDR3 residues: CASSRVGTGGTYEQYF. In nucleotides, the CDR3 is TGTGCCAGCAGCCGGGTCGGGACAGGGGGTACCTACGAGCAGTACTTC.

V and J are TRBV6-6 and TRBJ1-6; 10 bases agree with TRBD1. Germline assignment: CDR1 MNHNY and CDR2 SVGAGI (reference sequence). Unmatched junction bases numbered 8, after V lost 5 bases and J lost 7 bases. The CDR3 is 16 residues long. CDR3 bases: TGTGCCAGCAGTCCGGACAGGGGGTTTCGAAATTCACCCCTCCACTTT. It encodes CASSPDRGFRNSPLHF.

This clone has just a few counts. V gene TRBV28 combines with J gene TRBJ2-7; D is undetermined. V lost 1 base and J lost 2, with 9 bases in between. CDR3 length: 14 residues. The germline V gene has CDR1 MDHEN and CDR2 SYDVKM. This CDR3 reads CASSLSAVTYEQYF. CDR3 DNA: TGTGCCAGCAGTTTATCCGCGGTCACCTACGAGCAGTACTTC.

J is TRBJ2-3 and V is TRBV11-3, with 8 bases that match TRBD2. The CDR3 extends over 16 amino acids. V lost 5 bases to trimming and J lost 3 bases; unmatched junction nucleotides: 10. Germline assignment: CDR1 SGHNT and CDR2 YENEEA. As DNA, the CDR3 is TGTGCCAGCAGCCCCCGGAGCGGGAGTTTGACAGATACGCAGTATTTT. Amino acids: CASSPRSGSLTDTQYF.

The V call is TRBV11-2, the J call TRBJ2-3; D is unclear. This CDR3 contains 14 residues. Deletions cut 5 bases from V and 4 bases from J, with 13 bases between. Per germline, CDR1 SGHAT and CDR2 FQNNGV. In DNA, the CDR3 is TGTGCCAGCAGCCCGACTCTAGTCGCAGATACGCAGTATTTT. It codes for CASSPTLVADTQYF.

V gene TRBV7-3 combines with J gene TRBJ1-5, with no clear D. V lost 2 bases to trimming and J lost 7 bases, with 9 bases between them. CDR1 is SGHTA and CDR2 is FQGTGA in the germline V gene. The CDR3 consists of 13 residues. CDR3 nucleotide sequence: TGTGCCAGCAGCTTATTAATGAGGCAGCCCCAGCATTTT. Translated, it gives CASSLLMRQPQHF. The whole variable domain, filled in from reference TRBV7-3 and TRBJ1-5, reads GAGVSQTPSNKVTEKGKYVELRCDPISGHTALYWYRQSLGQGPEFLIYFQGTGAADDSGLPNDRFFAVRPEGSVSTLKIQRTERGDSAVYLCASSLLMRQPQHFGDGTRLSIL.

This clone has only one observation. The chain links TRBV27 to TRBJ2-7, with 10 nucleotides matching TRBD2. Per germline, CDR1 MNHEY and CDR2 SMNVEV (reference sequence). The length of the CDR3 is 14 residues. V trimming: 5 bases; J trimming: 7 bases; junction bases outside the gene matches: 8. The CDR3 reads CASSPRTSGLEQYF. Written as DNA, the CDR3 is TGTGCCAGCAGTCCGCGGACTAGCGGTCTTGAGCAGTACTTC.

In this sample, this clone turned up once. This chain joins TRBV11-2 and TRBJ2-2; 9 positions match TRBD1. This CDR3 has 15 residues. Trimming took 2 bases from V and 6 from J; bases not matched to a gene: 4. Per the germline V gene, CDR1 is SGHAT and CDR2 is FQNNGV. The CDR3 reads CASSLRTGASGELFF. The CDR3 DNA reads TGTGCCAGCAGCTTAAGGACAGGGGCTTCCGGGGAGCTGTTTTTT.

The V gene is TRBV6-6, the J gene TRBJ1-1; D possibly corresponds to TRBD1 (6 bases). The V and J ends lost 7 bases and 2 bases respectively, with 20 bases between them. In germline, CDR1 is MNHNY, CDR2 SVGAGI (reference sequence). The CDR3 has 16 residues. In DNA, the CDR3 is TGTGCCAGCATCTCATGGGCAGGGGATCGTAACACTGAAGCTTTCTTT. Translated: CASISWAGDRNTEAFF.

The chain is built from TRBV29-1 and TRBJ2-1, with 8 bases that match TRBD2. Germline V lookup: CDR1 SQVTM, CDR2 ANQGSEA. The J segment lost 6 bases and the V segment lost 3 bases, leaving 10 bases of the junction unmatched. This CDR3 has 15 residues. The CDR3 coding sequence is TGCAGCGTTGAGCGTTTTGGGCTAGCGGGCAATGAGCAGTTCTTC. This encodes CSVERFGLAGNEQFF.